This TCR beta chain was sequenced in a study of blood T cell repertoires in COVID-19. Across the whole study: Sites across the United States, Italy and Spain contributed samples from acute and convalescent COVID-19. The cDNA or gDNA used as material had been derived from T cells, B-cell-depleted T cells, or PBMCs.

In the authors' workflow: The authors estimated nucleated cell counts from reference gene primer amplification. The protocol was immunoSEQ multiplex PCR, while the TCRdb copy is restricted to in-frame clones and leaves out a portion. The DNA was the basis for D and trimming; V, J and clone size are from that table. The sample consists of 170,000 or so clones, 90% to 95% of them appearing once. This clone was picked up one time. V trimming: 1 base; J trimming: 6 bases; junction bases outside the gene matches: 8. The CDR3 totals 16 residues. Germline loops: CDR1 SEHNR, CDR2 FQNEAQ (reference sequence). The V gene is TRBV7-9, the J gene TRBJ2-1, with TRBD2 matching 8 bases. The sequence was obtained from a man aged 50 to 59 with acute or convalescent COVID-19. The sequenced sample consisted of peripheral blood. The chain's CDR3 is CASSLVLAAIINEQFF. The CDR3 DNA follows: TGTGCCAGCAGCTTAGTACTAGCGGCAATCATCAATGAGCAGTTCTTC.